This record concerns one T cell receptor beta chain sequence. Seattle's cohort entered during active infection and was followed longitudinally. Authors' methods: By means of reference gene primer amplification, nucleated cell counts were estimated. Profiling relied on immunoSEQ multiplex PCR, and the TCRdb table lists in-frame clones only, not all of them. The V and J calls and clone size were taken over from that table, and D and trimming were inferred from the DNA. The top ten clones hold approximately 7.3% of a sample with 300,000 to 400,000 clones, roughly 90% of them seen once. This CDR3 spans 14 amino acids. With 3 bases removed from V and 7 bases from J, the gap between germline ends came to 13 bases. Germline loops: CDR1 LNHDA, CDR2 SQIVND (reference sequence). The data belong to a study of blood T cell repertoires in COVID-19.

V is TRBV19 and J is TRBJ2-1, with D possibly being TRBD2 (6 bases). Sequences were obtained from peripheral blood. This TCR derives from a woman in her 70s with COVID-19, enrolled during active disease. Here the CDR3 DNA reads TGTGCCAGTAGTATGGGGGGACCGCCGAATGAGCAGTTCTTC. Protein product: CASSMGGPPNEQFF.